The 22 T cell receptor beta chains below all came from one sample that was sequenced in a study of cytomegalovirus exposure and HLA in healthy donors. The PCR employed 60 Vbeta primers together with 13 Jbeta primers. Repertoires were generated with immunoSEQ multiplex PCR, while TCRdb's copy carries only in-frame clones and drops some. The sample shows tens of thousands of clones, about four fifths of them seen only once. Material for sequencing was PBMCs. Receptors originate from a man aged 50-59 years in good health and CMV-seropositive.

The CDR3 loop is CASRGARGLAYNEQFF. The CDR3 DNA is TGTGCCAGCAGGGGGGCTCGGGGACTAGCCTACAATGAGCAGTTCTTC. The V gene is TRBV5-6, the J gene TRBJ2-1, with 8 bases that match TRBD2. The CDR3 consists of 16 residues. Trimming took 5 bases from V and 2 from J; bases not matched to a gene: 9. The germline CDR1 and CDR2 sequences are SGHDT and YYEEEE.

The chain employs TRBV6-5 and TRBJ2-7, with 9 bases aligning to TRBD2. Trimming at V came to 5 bases and at J to 5 bases, leaving 7 bases not matched to a gene. Germline CDR1 MNHEY, CDR2 SVGAGI. The CDR3 loop spans 14 amino acids. CDR3 sequence: CASSVWLAGNEQYF. The CDR3 nucleotides are TGTGCCAGCAGTGTATGGCTAGCGGGAAACGAGCAGTACTTC.

This clone has a handful of counts. The rearrangement uses TRBV18 and TRBJ2-1, with 13 nucleotides matching TRBD2. J gave up 8 bases and V 3 bases, and 4 bases lay outside the gene matches. Germline CDR1 and CDR2: KGHSH and LQKENI. This CDR3 is built from 15 residues. CDR3 protein: CASSPRTSGSYEQFF. The CDR3 coding sequence is TGTGCCAGCTCACCCCGGACTAGCGGGAGCTATGAGCAGTTCTTC.

This clone has just a few counts. Other DNA sequences in this specimen translate into the identical CDR3. In DNA, the CDR3 is TGTGCCAGCAGCTTCCCGGGACAGGGAGGGAATGAGCAGTTCTTC. Translated: CASSFPGQGGNEQFF. The rearrangement uses TRBV28 and TRBJ2-1; 9 bases line up with TRBD1. The CDR3 runs to 15 residues. Unmatched junction bases numbered 10, after V lost 6 bases and J lost 7 bases. Germline lookup yields CDR1 MDHEN and CDR2 SYDVKM.

This rearrangement joins TRBV30 to TRBJ2-2; D gene unclear. V was clipped by 2 bases and J by 2 bases, with 6 bases between them. This CDR3 has 13 amino acids. The germline CDR1 and CDR2 sequences are GTSNPN and SVGIG (reference sequence). This CDR3 is CAWSRSNTGELFF. DNA for the CDR3: TGTGCCTGGAGTCGAAGCAACACCGGGGAGCTGTTTTTT.

The chain has TRBV28 and TRBJ1-1; 8 nucleotides align to TRBD1. Unmatched junction bases numbered 9, after V lost 6 bases and J lost 3 bases. There are 15 residues in the CDR3. Germline lookup yields CDR1 MDHEN and CDR2 SYDVKM. CDR3 bases: TGTGCCAGCAGGGGTGGACAGGGTGGGGACACTGAAGCTTTCTTT. This codes for CASRGGQGGDTEAFF.

The CDR3 DNA reads as TGTGCCAGCAGCCAGGAGGGAGCCTATAATTCACCCCTCCACTTT. This gives the protein CASSQEGAYNSPLHF. The V and J genes are TRBV14 and TRBJ1-6; D ambiguous. CDR3 length: 15 amino acids. Between the trimmed V and J ends, which lost 3 bases and 2 bases, there was a span of 8 bases. Germline CDR1 is SGHDN and CDR2 is FVKESK.

This clone was observed a handful of times. This rearrangement joins TRBV5-4 to TRBJ2-7; D is possibly TRBD2 (7 bases). The germline V gene encodes CDR1 SGHNT and CDR2 YYREEE (reference sequence). The CDR3 is made up of 15 amino acids. V lost 8 bases and J 4 bases, leaving 22 bases between the germline ends. In nucleotides, the CDR3 is TGTGCCAGAAGTCCCGAGGAACAGGGAGGGTACGAGCAGTACTTC. This translates into CARSPEEQGGYEQYF.

The chain joins TRBV6-5 to TRBJ1-2; TRBD1 matches 7 bases. The germline gives CDR1 MNHEY, CDR2 SVGAGI. The CDR3 covers 14 residues. The J segment lost 4 bases and the V segment lost 6 bases, leaving 8 bases of the junction unmatched. DNA for the CDR3: TGTGCCAGCAGCCCCGGGACAGCCACCTATGGCTACACCTTC. It is translated as CASSPGTATYGYTF.

This sequence joins TRBV6-5 and TRBJ2-7; TRBD1 might be the D (6 bases). The germline CDR1 and CDR2 sequences are MNHEY and SVGAGI. With 8 bases removed from V and 6 bases from J, the gap between germline ends came to 8 bases. The CDR3 has 10 amino acids. CDR3 in amino acids: CASQGFEQYF. DNA of the CDR3: TGTGCCAGCCAGGGGTTCGAGCAGTACTTC.

This clone was recorded only once. The chain employs TRBV7-9 and TRBJ1-2; D gene ambiguous. Per the germline V gene, CDR1 is SEHNR and CDR2 is FQNEAQ (reference sequence). The CDR3 covers 13 residues. V dropped 2 bases and J dropped 0 bases, with 4 bases sitting between them. This CDR3 reads CASSLTANYGYTF. The CDR3 DNA reads TGTGCCAGCAGCTTAACAGCTAACTATGGCTACACCTTC.

Notes on this clone: Other DNA sequences in the same sample also yield this CDR3. The V call is TRBV5-1, the J call TRBJ2-3, with TRBD2 matching 11 bases. Trimming removed 4 bases from V and 6 bases from J; junction bases left unmatched: 7. CDR1 is SGHRS and CDR2 is YFSETQ in the germline V gene. The CDR3 totals 15 residues. This CDR3 reads CASSRTLAGVDTQYF. The DNA for the CDR3 is TGCGCCAGCAGCCGAACACTAGCGGGAGTTGATACGCAGTATTTT.

V usage is TRBV7-9 and J usage is TRBJ2-1; the match to TRBD2 covers 11 bases. Germline V gives CDR1 SEHNR, CDR2 FQNEAQ (reference sequence). This CDR3 is 15 amino acids long. Trimming at V came to 2 bases and at J to 5 bases, leaving 2 bases not matched to a gene. The CDR3 reads CASSLSGLADNEQFF. The CDR3 coding sequence is TGTGCCAGCAGCTTATCGGGACTAGCGGACAATGAGCAGTTCTTC.

In its sample, this clone was seen a few times. The chain is built from TRBV4-2 and TRBJ2-3, with D perhaps TRBD1 (6 bases). V was pared by 1 base and J by 4 bases, with 9 bases between. This CDR3 contains 14 residues. Germline lookup yields CDR1 LGHNA and CDR2 YNFKEQ. Here the CDR3 reads CASSQGPGADTQYF. The CDR3 nucleotides are TGTGCCAGCAGCCAAGGGCCAGGGGCAGATACGCAGTATTTT.

This chain connects TRBV6-1 to TRBJ2-7, with 9 positions matching TRBD2. The germline V gene has CDR1 MNHNS and CDR2 SASEGT. The CDR3 is 16 amino acids. The ends lost 4 bases at V and 0 bases at J; junction bases unmatched: 7. CDR3 DNA sequence: TGTGCCAGCAGTGGGGCTAGCGGGGCAAGCTCCTACGAGCAGTACTTC. Translating it yields CASSGASGASSYEQYF.

CDR3 nucleotide sequence: TGTGCCAGCAGTTTATCTAGCGGGAGGGCCGATGAGCAGTTCTTC. This codes for CASSLSSGRADEQFF. The chain joins TRBV27 to TRBJ2-1, with 11 bases aligning to TRBD2. Trimming cost V 0 bases and J 8 bases; bases outside gene matches: 3. Germline values: CDR1 MNHEY, CDR2 SMNVEV (reference sequence). The CDR3 has 15 residues.

V gene TRBV30 combines with J gene TRBJ2-7, with 8 bases identical to TRBD2. This CDR3 is 14 amino acids long. Germline loops: CDR1 GTSNPN, CDR2 SVGIG (reference sequence). Trimming cost V 2 bases and J 0 bases; bases outside gene matches: 3. As DNA, the CDR3 is TGTGCCTGGAGTCGGGGGGGTTCCTCCTACGAGCAGTACTTC. Translating it yields CAWSRGGSSYEQYF. Looking up the rest from reference TRBV30 and TRBJ2-7 gives the full variable domain: SQTIHQWPATLVQPVGSPLSLECTVEGTSNPNLYWYRQAAGRGLQLLFYSVGIGQISSEVPQNLSASRPQDRQFILSSKKLLLSDSGFYLCAWSRGGSSYEQYFGPGTRLTVT.

This chain uses TRBV30 with TRBJ1-1, with D maybe TRBD1 (6 bases). The CDR3 runs 14 residues. V lost 4 bases, J lost 5 bases, and 17 bases lay in between. From germline, CDR1 is GTSNPN and CDR2 SVGIG (reference sequence). As DNA, the CDR3 is TGTGCCTGGAACCCGATACAGGGAACGACTGAAGCTTTCTTT. Translation: CAWNPIQGTTEAFF.

The rearrangement joins TRBV27 to TRBJ2-1; 8 positions match TRBD2. Germline loops: CDR1 MNHEY, CDR2 SMNVEV (reference sequence). The CDR3 runs to 15 residues. V lost 5 bases and J lost 4; bases outside the gene matches: 7. This CDR3 reads CASSPGGGGYNEQFF. As DNA, the CDR3 is TGTGCCAGCAGTCCCGGGGGGGGAGGATACAATGAGCAGTTCTTC.

The table lists this clone with a few counts. The gene calls are TRBV6-1 and TRBJ2-4; 12 positions agree with TRBD2. The CDR3 totals 15 residues. Per germline, CDR1 MNHNS and CDR2 SASEGT. Losses at the gene ends were 7 bases for V and 4 bases for J; bases not matched to a gene: 5. CDR3 region: CASTRTSGTKNIQYF. DNA for the CDR3: TGTGCCAGCACCCGGACTAGCGGGACTAAAAACATTCAGTACTTC.

The chain joins TRBV29-1 to TRBJ2-5; 7 bases map to TRBD2. Germline V CDR1 and CDR2: SQVTM, ANQGSEA. The CDR3 totals 13 residues. The V and J ends lost 8 bases and 5 bases, in that order; junction bases with no gene match: 11. The DNA for the CDR3 is TGCAGCTCGTCGCGGGAGATTGGGGAGACCCAGTACTTC. Translating gives CSSSREIGETQYF.

V gene TRBV19 combines with J gene TRBJ2-1; 7 bases align to TRBD1. After removal of 5 bases from V and 7 bases from J, the junction contained 11 bases not matched to a gene. CDR3 length: 15 residues. CDR1 and CDR2 (germline): LNHDA, SQIVND (reference sequence). The CDR3 sequence is CASSGRDTRGNEQFF. CDR3 nucleotide sequence: TGTGCCAGTAGTGGTCGGGACACCAGGGGGAATGAGCAGTTCTTC.